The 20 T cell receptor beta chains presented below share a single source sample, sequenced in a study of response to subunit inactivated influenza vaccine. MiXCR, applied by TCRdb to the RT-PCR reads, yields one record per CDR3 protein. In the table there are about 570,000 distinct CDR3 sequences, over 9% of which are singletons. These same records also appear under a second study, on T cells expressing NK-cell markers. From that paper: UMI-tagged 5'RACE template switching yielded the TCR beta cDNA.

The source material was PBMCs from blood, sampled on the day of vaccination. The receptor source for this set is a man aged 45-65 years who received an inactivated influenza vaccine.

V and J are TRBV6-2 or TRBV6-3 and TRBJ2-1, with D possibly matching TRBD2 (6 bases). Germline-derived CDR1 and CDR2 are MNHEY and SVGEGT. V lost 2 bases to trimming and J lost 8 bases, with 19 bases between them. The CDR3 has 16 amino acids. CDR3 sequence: CASSYVGLSSIHEQFF. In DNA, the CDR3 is TGTGCCAGCAGTTACGTGGGACTCTCAAGCATCCATGAGCAGTTCTTC.

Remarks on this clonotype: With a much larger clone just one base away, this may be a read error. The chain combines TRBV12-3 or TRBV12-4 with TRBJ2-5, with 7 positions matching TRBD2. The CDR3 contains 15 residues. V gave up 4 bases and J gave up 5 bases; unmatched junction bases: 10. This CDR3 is CASSSRPAGTETQYF. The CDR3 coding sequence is TGTGCCAGCAGTTCGAGACCAGCGGGAACCGAGACCCAGTACTTC.

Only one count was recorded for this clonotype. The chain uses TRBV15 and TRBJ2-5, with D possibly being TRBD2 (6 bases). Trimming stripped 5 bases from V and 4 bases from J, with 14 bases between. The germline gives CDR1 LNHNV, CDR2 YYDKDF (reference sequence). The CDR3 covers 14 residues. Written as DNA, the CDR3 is TGTGCCACCAGCCGGGGGAGCCATGGAGAGACCCAGTACTTC. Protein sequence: CATSRGSHGETQYF.

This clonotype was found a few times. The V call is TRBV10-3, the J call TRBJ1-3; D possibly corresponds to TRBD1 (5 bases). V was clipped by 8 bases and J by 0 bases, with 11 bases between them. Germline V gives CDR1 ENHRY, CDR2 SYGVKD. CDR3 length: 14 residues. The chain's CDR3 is CAIEEGTSGNTIYF. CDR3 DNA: TGTGCCATCGAGGAAGGGACCTCTGGAAACACCATATATTTT.

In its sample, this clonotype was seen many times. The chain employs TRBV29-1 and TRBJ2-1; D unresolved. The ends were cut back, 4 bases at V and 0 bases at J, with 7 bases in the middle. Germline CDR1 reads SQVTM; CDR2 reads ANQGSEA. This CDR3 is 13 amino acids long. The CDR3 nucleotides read TGCAGCGTTGTAAGGAGCTCCTACAATGAGCAGTTCTTC. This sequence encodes CSVVRSSYNEQFF.

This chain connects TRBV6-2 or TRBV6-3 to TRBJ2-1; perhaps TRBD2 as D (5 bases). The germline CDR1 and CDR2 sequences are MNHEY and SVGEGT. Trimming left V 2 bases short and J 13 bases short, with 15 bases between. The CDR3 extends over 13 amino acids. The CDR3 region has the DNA TGTGCCAGCAGTTACGGTTACGAGACTACCCAGTTCTTC. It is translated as CASSYGYETTQFF.

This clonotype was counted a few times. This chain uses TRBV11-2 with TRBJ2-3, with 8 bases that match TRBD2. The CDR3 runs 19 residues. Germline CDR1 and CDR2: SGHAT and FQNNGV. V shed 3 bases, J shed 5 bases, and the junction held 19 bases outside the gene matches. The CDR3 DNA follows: TGTGCCAGCAGCTTTATAGGAGATAGCGGGAAAAGAGGGGGAGATACGCAGTATTTT. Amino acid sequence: CASSFIGDSGKRGGDTQYF.

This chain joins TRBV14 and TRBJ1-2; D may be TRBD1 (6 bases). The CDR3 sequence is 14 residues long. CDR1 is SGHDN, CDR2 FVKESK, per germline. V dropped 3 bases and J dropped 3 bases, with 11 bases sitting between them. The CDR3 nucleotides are TGTGCCAGCAGCCAGAACAGGGCTCACTATGGCTACACCTTC. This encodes CASSQNRAHYGYTF.

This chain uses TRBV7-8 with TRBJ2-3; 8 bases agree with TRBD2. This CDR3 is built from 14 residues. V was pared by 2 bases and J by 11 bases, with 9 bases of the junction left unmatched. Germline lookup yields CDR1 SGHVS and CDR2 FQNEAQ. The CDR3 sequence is CASSLRAGVVEQYF. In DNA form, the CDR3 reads TGTGCCAGCAGCTTAAGAGCGGGGGTTGTAGAGCAGTATTTT.

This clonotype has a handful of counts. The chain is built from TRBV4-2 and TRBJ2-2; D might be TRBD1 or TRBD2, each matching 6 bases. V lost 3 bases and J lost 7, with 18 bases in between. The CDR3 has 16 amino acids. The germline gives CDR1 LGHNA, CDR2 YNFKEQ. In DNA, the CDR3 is TGTGCCAGCAGCCAGAACCCCAGGGGAGGAATCGGGGAGCTGTTTTTT. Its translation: CASSQNPRGGIGELFF.

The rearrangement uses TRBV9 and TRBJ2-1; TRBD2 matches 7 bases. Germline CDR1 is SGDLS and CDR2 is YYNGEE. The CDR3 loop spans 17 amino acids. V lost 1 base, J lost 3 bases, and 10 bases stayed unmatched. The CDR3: CASSVTVGDYSYNEQFF. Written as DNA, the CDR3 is TGTGCCAGCAGCGTAACTGTGGGGGACTATAGCTACAATGAGCAGTTCTTC.

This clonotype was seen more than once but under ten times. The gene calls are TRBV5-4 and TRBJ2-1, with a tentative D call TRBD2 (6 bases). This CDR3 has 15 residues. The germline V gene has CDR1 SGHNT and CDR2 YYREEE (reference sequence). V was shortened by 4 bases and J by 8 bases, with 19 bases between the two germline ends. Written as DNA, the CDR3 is TGTGCCAGCAGCATTGGGACTCTTTTACGGGATGAGCAGTTCTTC. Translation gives CASSIGTLLRDEQFF.

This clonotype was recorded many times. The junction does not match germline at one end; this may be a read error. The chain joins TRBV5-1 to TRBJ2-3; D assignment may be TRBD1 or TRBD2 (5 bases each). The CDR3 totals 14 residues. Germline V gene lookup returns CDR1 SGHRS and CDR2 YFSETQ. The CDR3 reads CASSPGQGADTQYF. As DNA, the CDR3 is TGTGCCAGCTCACCGGGGCAGGGCGCAGATACGCAGTATTTT.

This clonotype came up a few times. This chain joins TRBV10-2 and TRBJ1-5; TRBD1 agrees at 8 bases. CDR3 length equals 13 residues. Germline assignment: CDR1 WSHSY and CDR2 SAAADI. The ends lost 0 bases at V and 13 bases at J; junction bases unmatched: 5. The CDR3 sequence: CASSESAQGGQHF. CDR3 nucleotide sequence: TGCGCCAGCAGTGAGTCGGCACAGGGGGGTCAGCATTTT.

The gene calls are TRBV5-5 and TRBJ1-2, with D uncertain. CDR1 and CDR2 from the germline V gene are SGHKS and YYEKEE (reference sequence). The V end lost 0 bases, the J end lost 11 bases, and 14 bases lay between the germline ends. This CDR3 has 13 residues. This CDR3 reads CASSLGPSAGYTF. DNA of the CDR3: TGTGCCAGCAGCTTGGGACCCTCCGCCGGATACACCTTC.

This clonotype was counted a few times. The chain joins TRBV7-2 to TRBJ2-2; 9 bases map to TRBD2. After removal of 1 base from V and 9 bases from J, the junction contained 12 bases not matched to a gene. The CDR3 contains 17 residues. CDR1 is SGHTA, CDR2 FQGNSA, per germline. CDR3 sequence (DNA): TGTGCCAGCAGCTTAGTCCGGCTAGCGGGGAACTACAGGGAGCTGTTTTTT. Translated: CASSLVRLAGNYRELFF.

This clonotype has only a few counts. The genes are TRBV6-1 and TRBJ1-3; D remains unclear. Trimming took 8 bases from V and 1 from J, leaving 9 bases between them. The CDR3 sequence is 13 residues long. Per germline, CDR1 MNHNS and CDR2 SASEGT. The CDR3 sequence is CASQAGSGNTIYF. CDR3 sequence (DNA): TGTGCCAGCCAGGCGGGTTCTGGAAACACCATATATTTT.

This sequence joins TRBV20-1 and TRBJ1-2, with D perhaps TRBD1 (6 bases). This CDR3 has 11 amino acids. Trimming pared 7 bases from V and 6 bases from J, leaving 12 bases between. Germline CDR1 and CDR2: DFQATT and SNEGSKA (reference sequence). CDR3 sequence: CSVTRGDGYTF. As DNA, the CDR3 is TGCAGTGTCACCAGGGGAGATGGCTACACCTTC.

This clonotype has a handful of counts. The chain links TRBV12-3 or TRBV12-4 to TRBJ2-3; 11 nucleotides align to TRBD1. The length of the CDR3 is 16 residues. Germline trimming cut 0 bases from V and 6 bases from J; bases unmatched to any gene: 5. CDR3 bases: TGTGCCAGCAGTTTAGCCGGGACAGGGGGTCTGGATACGCAGTATTTT. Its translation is CASSLAGTGGLDTQYF.

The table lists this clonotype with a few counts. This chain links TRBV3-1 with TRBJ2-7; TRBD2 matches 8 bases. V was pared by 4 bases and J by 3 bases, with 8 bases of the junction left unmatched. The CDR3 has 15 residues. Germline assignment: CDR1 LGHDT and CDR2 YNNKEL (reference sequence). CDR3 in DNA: TGTGCCAGCAGCCCCTGGCGGGAGGTGGGCTACGAGCAGTACTTC. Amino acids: CASSPWREVGYEQYF.